The clone carrying this TCR beta chain has a count of ten or more. The antigen remains unidentified. Together with a sample-barcoded 5' primer, a J-beta primer mix was included in a second PCR lasting about 6 to 11 cycles. A single record per CDR3 protein comes from TCRdb applying MiXCR to the 5' RACE reads. The table shows about 1.6 million distinct CDR3 sequences, with 30% to 35% occurring only once. The sample is drawn from a study of blood T cells in healthy people across ages. Findings of the study overall: Naive CD4+ cells and diversity were both higher in long-lived donors than in aged donors.

Each sample used at least 7 million PBMCs. Total RNA was isolated from each sample in quantities of at least 6 micrograms. The germline V gene encodes CDR1 DFQATT and CDR2 SNEGSKA (reference sequence). Trimming took off 5 bases at V and 4 bases at J, with 14 bases between the two ends. The CDR3 covers 13 residues. The V and J genes are TRBV20-1 and TRBJ2-5, with a possible D match to TRBD2 (6 bases). This receptor was identified in a woman in her 30s in good health. Specimen: blood. The CDR3 DNA is TGCAGTGCTTCGACTAGTGTGACAGAGACCCAGTACTTC. Protein: CSASTSVTETQYF.